The 23 T cell receptor beta chains reported below all come from one sample, sequenced in a study of regulatory T cells in long-lasting Graves disease. CDR3 regions were amplified by Arm-PCR using iRepertoire HTBI primers to build TCR beta libraries. TCRdb re-analysed the multiplex PCR reads in MiXCR, keeping a single row per CDR3 protein. The data hold 350,000 to 450,000 distinct CDR3 sequences, with roughly 25% observed a single time. Time point specified: persistent/refractory GD, antithyroid drugs over 5 years with positive TRAb. RNA isolated from PBMCs was used to make the TCR library. Sequencing used peripheral blood mononuclear cells (PBMCs), obtained when the disease was refractory, from a patient treated with antithyroid drugs. These receptors came from a woman between 40 and 55 years old with Graves disease.

This clonotype was counted many times. This chain joins TRBV27 and TRBJ2-7; D may be TRBD2 (5 bases). V lost 6 bases and J lost 3, with 12 bases in between. This CDR3 has 13 amino acids. Germline V lookup: CDR1 MNHEY, CDR2 SMNVEV (reference sequence). The CDR3 DNA reads TGTGCCAGCAGCCTTTACGGAGGCTACGAGCAGTACTTC. It encodes CASSLYGGYEQYF.

The table lists this clonotype with many counts. The chain recombines TRBV27 with TRBJ2-7, with 8 bases matching TRBD1. The CDR3 sequence is 14 residues long. Trimming took 5 bases from V and 3 from J; bases not matched to a gene: 6. Germline V gene data show CDR1 as MNHEY and CDR2 as SMNVEV (reference sequence). DNA of the CDR3: TGTGCCAGCAGTAGGACAGGGCATGGCTACGAGCAGTACTTC. Translating it yields CASSRTGHGYEQYF.

This clonotype was detected many times. V and J are TRBV11-2 and TRBJ2-7; D call uncertain. The germline V and J ends were trimmed by 1 base and 7 bases, with 11 bases remaining between them. Germline CDR1 and CDR2: SGHAT and FQNNGV. This CDR3 spans 13 amino acids. CDR3 nucleotides: TGTGCCAGCAGCTTAGTCCAGGCTGGGGAGCAGTACTTC. Translating gives CASSLVQAGEQYF.

This clonotype was seen many times. In DNA form, the CDR3 reads TGTGCCAGCACCGACGGGACTAGAAAGAGGGCCCTCCACTTT. It is translated as CASTDGTRKRALHF. The chain uses TRBV12-3 or TRBV12-4 and TRBJ1-6; the D gene is possibly TRBD1 (5 bases). The CDR3 is 14 amino acids. The V end lost 7 bases, the J end lost 14 bases, and 21 bases lay between the germline ends.

V gene TRBV7-9 combines with J gene TRBJ1-4; no clear D gene. V lost 5 bases to trimming and J lost 8 bases, with 12 bases between them. The V gene's germline CDR1 is SEHNR and CDR2 FQNEAQ (reference sequence). This CDR3 comprises 13 residues. CDR3 sequence: CASSPPSGEKLFF. The DNA of the CDR3 is TGTGCCAGCAGCCCCCCGTCCGGAGAAAAACTGTTTTTT.

This clonotype occurred many times. V is TRBV29-1 and J is TRBJ1-4; D remains ambiguous. Looked up from germline, CDR1 is SQVTM and CDR2 is ANQGSEA. The CDR3 covers 12 residues. V was clipped by 4 bases and J by 4 bases, with 7 bases between them. CDR3 sequence reads: CSVVSHNEKLFF. The CDR3 DNA is TGCAGCGTTGTGTCACATAATGAAAAACTGTTTTTT. The whole variable domain, remainder taken from reference TRBV29-1 and TRBJ1-4, is SAVISQKPSRDICQRGTSLTIQCQVDSQVTMMFWYRQQPGQSLTLIATANQGSEATYESGFVIDKFPISRPNLTFSTLTVSNMSPEDSSIYLCSVVSHNEKLFFGSGTQLSVL.

This clonotype was detected only a few times. The gene calls are TRBV20-1 and TRBJ1-4; D not certain. Trimming removed 0 bases from V and 0 bases from J, with 11 bases in between. Germline V gene sequence: CDR1 DFQATT, CDR2 SNEGSKA (reference sequence). This CDR3 has 16 amino acids. DNA of the CDR3: TGCAGTGCTAGAGATGGCACCCTTGCAACTAATGAAAAACTGTTTTTT. This sequence encodes CSARDGTLATNEKLFF.

This clonotype was observed a few times. The CDR3, as DNA: TGCGCCAGCAGCCTCTTGGCAGACTCTGGCTATGGCTACACCTTC. Translating gives CASSLLADSGYGYTF. The V and J genes are TRBV4-1 and TRBJ1-2; the D is unclear. Trimming pared 4 bases from V and 4 bases from J, leaving 16 bases between. CDR3 length: 15 residues. Germline loops: CDR1 MGHRA, CDR2 YSYEKL.

The rearrangement uses TRBV28 and TRBJ2-3; D call uncertain. The germline V gene encodes CDR1 MDHEN and CDR2 SYDVKM. Trimming took off 5 bases at V and 2 bases at J, with 8 bases between the two ends. The CDR3 length is 13 residues. For the CDR3, the DNA is TGTGCCAGCAGTCCCTGGGCCACAGATACGCAGTATTTT. Residues: CASSPWATDTQYF.

The chain employs TRBV7-2 and TRBJ2-7; D remains unclear. Looked up from germline, CDR1 is SGHTA and CDR2 is FQGNSA. This CDR3 is 13 amino acids long. The V and J ends lost 5 bases and 6 bases respectively, with 14 bases between them. DNA for the CDR3: TGTGCCAGCAGCCGCCTCTTAGGAAGCGAGCAGTACTTC. It yields the protein CASSRLLGSEQYF.

This chain joins TRBV30 and TRBJ2-7; TRBD2 matches 7 bases. The trim removed 0 bases at V and 3 bases at J, leaving 11 bases unmatched. The germline gives CDR1 GTSNPN, CDR2 SVGIG (reference sequence). The CDR3 runs 16 residues. DNA of the CDR3: TGTGCCTGGAGTGTGTCTGAGCGGGGACGTCTCTACGAGCAGTACTTC. Amino acid sequence: CAWSVSERGRLYEQYF.

This chain uses TRBV29-1 with TRBJ2-7; TRBD1 matches 8 bases. The CDR3 spans 14 residues. V dropped 5 bases and J dropped 3; count of bases not matched to a gene: 9. The germline V gene encodes CDR1 SQVTM and CDR2 ANQGSEA. The CDR3 here is CSVPGGQGDYEQYF. CDR3 DNA sequence: TGCAGCGTTCCCGGAGGACAGGGCGACTACGAGCAGTACTTC.

This clonotype was observed a handful of times. The chain couples TRBV28 to TRBJ2-3; TRBD2 matches at 10 bases. The CDR3 runs to 17 residues. With V trimmed by 5 bases and J by 6 bases, 14 bases remained unmatched. Looked up from germline, CDR1 is MDHEN and CDR2 is SYDVKM. DNA of the CDR3: TGTGCCAGCAGTGCTCCTGCCGGGACTAGCGTCATCGATACGCAGTATTTT. Encoded protein: CASSAPAGTSVIDTQYF.

This clonotype has a count of ten or more. This chain connects TRBV29-1 to TRBJ2-2, with D possibly matching TRBD2 (6 bases). Germline CDR1 reads SQVTM; CDR2 reads ANQGSEA. V was shortened by 6 bases and J by 4 bases, with 12 bases between the two germline ends. There are 13 residues in the CDR3. The CDR3 is CSVRRDGTGELFF. The CDR3 DNA sequence: TGCAGCGTCCGGAGGGACGGCACCGGGGAGCTGTTTTTT.

In its sample, this clonotype was seen a few times. The DNA for the CDR3 is TGTGCCACCAGCCCAAAAGTTTCTGGAAACACCATATATTTT. Translating gives CATSPKVSGNTIYF. This chain links TRBV15 with TRBJ1-3; D is undetermined. Trimming removed 5 bases from V and 1 base from J, with 9 bases in between. CDR1 LNHNV and CDR2 YYDKDF come from the germline V gene (reference sequence). The CDR3 is 14 residues long.

This clonotype was counted ten times or more. The gene calls are TRBV2 and TRBJ1-1; possible D gene TRBD1, 5 bases. The V gene lost 8 bases and the J gene lost 5 bases, with 15 bases spanning the gap. Per the germline V gene, CDR1 is SNHLY and CDR2 is FYNNEI. The CDR3 is 13 residues long. The chain's CDR3 is CASSQETVTEAFF. CDR3 DNA sequence: TGTGCCAGCTCCCAAGAGACAGTAACTGAAGCTTTCTTT.

The chain employs TRBV29-1 and TRBJ2-5, with 10 bases aligning to TRBD2. CDR1 is SQVTM and CDR2 is ANQGSEA in the germline V gene. CDR3 length: 14 residues. Trimming took 2 bases from V and 5 from J; bases not matched to a gene: 5. The CDR3 coding sequence is TGCAGCGTTGAACAGCGGGAGGGCCTGGAGACCCAGTACTTC. Protein: CSVEQREGLETQYF.

This clonotype appeared many times. The chain combines TRBV2 with TRBJ1-6; D remains unclear. V was trimmed by 2 bases and J by 0 bases, leaving 8 bases between them. The CDR3 has 16 residues. The germline gives CDR1 SNHLY, CDR2 FYNNEI. CDR3 coding DNA: TGTGCCAGCAGTGAATGGGTTAGCTCCTATAATTCACCCCTCCACTTT. It encodes CASSEWVSSYNSPLHF.

The chain joins TRBV2 to TRBJ2-1; 10 nucleotides match TRBD2. CDR1 SNHLY and CDR2 FYNNEI come from the germline V gene. V was clipped by 10 bases and J by 3 bases; unmatched bases: 9. This CDR3 has 15 amino acids. The CDR3 region has the DNA TGTGCCAATACTCTAGCGGGAGTGGTCTACAATGAGCAGTTCTTC. Translating it yields CANTLAGVVYNEQFF.

This clonotype was counted between two and nine times. The chain couples TRBV3-1 to TRBJ1-3; 7 nucleotides agree with TRBD1. CDR3 length: 13 amino acids. Germline CDR1 reads LGHDT; CDR2 reads YNNKEL (reference sequence). V gave up 7 bases and J gave up 4 bases; unmatched junction bases: 4. The chain's CDR3 is CASTGTAGNTIYF. The CDR3 DNA reads as TGTGCCAGCACCGGGACAGCCGGAAACACCATATATTTT. The variable domain in full, completed from reference TRBV3-1 and TRBJ1-3, reads DTAVSQTPKYLVTQMGNDKSIKCEQNLGHDTMYWYKQDSKKFLKIMFSYNNKELIINETVPNRFSPKSPDKAHLNLHINSLELGDSAVYFCASTGTAGNTIYFGEGSWLTVV.

The chain joins TRBV19 to TRBJ2-1; D is possibly TRBD2 (6 bases). The CDR3 is 13 residues long. V lost 6 bases to trimming and J lost 5 bases, with 11 bases between them. Germline lookup yields CDR1 LNHDA and CDR2 SQIVND (reference sequence). The CDR3 DNA reads as TGTGCCAGTAGATCGGAGGGTCACAATGAGCAGTTCTTC. Translating it yields CASRSEGHNEQFF.

The rearrangement uses TRBV20-1 and TRBJ1-5; no firm D call. This CDR3 is 15 amino acids long. V dropped 5 bases and J dropped 0 bases, with 14 bases sitting between them. Germline values: CDR1 DFQATT, CDR2 SNEGSKA (reference sequence). DNA for the CDR3: TGCAGTGCTCCCTACGACCCATTTAGCAATCAGCCCCAGCATTTT. As protein: CSAPYDPFSNQPQHF.

The chain uses TRBV20-1 and TRBJ1-1; no clear D. The length of the CDR3 is 11 residues. V was clipped by 5 bases and J by 0 bases, with 4 bases between them. In germline, CDR1 is DFQATT, CDR2 SNEGSKA (reference sequence). The CDR3 loop reads CSAFLNTEAFF. The CDR3 nucleotides are TGCAGTGCTTTTTTGAACACTGAAGCTTTCTTT.